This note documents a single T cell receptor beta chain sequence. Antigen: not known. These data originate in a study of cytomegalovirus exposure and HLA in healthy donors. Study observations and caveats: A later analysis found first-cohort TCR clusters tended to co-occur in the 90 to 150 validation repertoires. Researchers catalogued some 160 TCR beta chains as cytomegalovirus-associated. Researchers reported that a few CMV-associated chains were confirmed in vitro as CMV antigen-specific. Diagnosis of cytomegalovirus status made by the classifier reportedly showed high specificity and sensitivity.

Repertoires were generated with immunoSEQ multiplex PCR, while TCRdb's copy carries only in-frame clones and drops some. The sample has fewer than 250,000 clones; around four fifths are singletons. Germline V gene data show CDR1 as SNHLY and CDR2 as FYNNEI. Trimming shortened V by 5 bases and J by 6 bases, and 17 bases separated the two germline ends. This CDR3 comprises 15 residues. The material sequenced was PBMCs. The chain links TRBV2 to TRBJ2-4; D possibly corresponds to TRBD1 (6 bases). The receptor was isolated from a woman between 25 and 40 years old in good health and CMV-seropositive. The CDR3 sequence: CASSPTVGRGNIQYF. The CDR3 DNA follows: TGTGCCAGCAGTCCCACCGTAGGCAGGGGAAACATTCAGTACTTC.